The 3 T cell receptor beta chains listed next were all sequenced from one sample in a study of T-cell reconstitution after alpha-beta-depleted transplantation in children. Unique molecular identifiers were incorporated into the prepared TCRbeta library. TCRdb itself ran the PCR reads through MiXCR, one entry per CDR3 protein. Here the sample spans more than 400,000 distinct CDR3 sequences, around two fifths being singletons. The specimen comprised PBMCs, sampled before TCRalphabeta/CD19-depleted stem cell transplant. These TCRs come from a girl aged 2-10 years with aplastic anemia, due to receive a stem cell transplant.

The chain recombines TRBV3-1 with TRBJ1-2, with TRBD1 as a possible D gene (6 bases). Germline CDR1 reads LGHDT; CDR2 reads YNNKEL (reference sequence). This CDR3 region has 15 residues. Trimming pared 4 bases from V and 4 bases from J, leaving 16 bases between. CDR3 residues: CASSRVGGQGYGYTF. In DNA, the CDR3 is TGTGCCAGCAGCCGAGTGGGGGGGCAAGGCTATGGCTACACCTTC.

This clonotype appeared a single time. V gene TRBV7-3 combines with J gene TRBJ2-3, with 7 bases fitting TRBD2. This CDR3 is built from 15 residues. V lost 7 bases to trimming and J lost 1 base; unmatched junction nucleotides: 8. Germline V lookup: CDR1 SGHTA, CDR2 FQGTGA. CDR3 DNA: TGTGCCAGCACGGGGAGTGGGGGGGGCACAGATACGCAGTATTTT. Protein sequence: CASTGSGGGTDTQYF.

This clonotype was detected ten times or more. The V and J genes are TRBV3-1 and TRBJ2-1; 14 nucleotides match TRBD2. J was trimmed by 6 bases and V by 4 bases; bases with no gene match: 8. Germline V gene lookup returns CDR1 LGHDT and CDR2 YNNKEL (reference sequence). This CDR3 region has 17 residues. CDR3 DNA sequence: TGTGCCAGCAGCCGGATTACCGGGACTAGCGGGAGCAATGAGCAGTTCTTC. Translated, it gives CASSRITGTSGSNEQFF.